Described below is a single T cell receptor beta chain sequence and its context. Its cognate antigen is unknown. Generated by immunoSEQ multiplex PCR, the TCRdb table keeps only in-frame clones and is missing some. The sample includes tens of thousands of clones, about 77% seen only once; the top ten take approximately 8.7%. A marrow graft followed busulfan-fludarabine conditioning, with cyclophosphamide on days +3 and +4. This entry is derived from a study of T cells after posttransplantation cyclophosphamide. The study, taken as a whole, reports: Recipient CMV seropositivity and CMV reactivation strongly tracked TRB clonality. Skin or GI-infiltrating T cells shared few TRB sequences with blood. Donor CD8+ memory clones often dominated recipient blood repertoires at later times.

This specimen consisted of CD4+ T cells sorted from blood, obtained around 2,000 days after a stem cell transplant with posttransplant cyclophosphamide. The receptor was isolated from a female patient aged 40-50 years who received an allogeneic stem cell transplant from a related donor, was CMV-positive, and had no GVHD. Part of the T cell pool may stem from the graft donor.

CDR3 coding DNA: TGTGCCAGCAGTGGCGGGGGGAACGGAAAGACCCAGTACTTC. It translates to CASSGGGNGKTQYF. V gene TRBV6-1 combines with J gene TRBJ2-5; 8 bases are a match to TRBD2. From germline, CDR1 is MNHNS and CDR2 SASEGT. The CDR3 contains 14 residues. The V and J ends lost 4 bases and 6 bases, in that order; junction bases with no gene match: 7.